The present entry profiles one TCR beta chain with its context. This clonotype appeared a few times. The antigen it recognizes is unknown. Per-nucleotide qualities are absent, and no much larger clonotype sits a single base away. Graves' hyperthyroidism was defined as stable when no progression to ophthalmopathy occurred over 18 months of follow-up. Hyperthyroidism patients were newly diagnosed, with disease duration under 2 months, and aged 18 to 65 years. Exclusion was applied to patients with uncontrolled infections, other autoimmune diseases, pregnancy or lactation. Diagnoses were based on clinical symptoms, serum thyroxine and TRAb, thyroid ultrasound and orbital computed tomography. Total RNA was extracted using Trizol reagent, and RNA quality was assessed on an Agilent 2100 Bioanalyzer. The data belong to a study of T cells in Graves' hyperthyroidism and ophthalmopathy (dated by TCRdb to the late 2010s). The study in broad terms: TCR V-J signatures able to tell the groups apart were searched for in a discovery cohort of 90 to 100 patients, of whom more than 40 had Graves' ophthalmopathy and around 56 had stable Graves' hyperthyroidism. After blood sampling, hyperthyroidism patients were treated with methimazole at a starting dose of 30 mg daily, and ophthalmopathy patients were treated with high-dose intravenous methylprednisolone. Prospective prediction of ophthalmopathy was tested in an independent validation cohort of approximately 18 hyperthyroidism patients and 15 to 17 patients who later progressed to ophthalmopathy. The roughly 94 discovery patients were randomly split 7:3 into training and test sets. In about 6 Graves' hyperthyroidism patients, the study also compared T-cell repertoires from thyroid tissue with T-cell repertoires from blood. According to the paper, TCR Vbeta CDR3 sequencing was carried out on over 130 peripheral blood samples, which came from fewer than 50 ophthalmopathy, 80 or so hyperthyroidism and approximately 17 progressor patients.

Amplification of TCR beta CDR3 regions was carried out from RNA transcripts. For the first round of RT-PCR on the TCR CDR3, the HTBI primer set was used together with the Qiagen OneStep RT-PCR kit. A second multiplex PCR round built the libraries, followed by size selection and purification. The libraries were sequenced on an Illumina HiSeq2000 using paired-end 100 bp reads. The published analysis was carried out like this. SOAPnuke was used to process the raw data, removing reads that contained adapters or uncalled bases, had a mean Phred below 15, or lacked an exact match to the constant primer or identifier. High-quality paired reads were merged using COPE v1.2.5, and each unique nucleotide sequence was defined as a clonotype. MiTCR v1.1 was used to align the clonotypes against IMGT TRBV, TRBD and TRBJ reference segments. The analysis included only V-J combinations with a frequency above 0.0001, which together covered roughly 99% of the repertoires. The TCS score was defined as the ratio of F50 (clonal expansion) to E x V (chaos), calculated using BLOSUM62-based TCRdist between CDR3 peptides within each V-J. Welch's t-statistics and random forest reduced just over 500 V-J features to 10 to 15, which were used in a naive Bayes classifier (R e1071). Through fastp at Q25 and MiXCR, TCRdb rebuilt clones from the public reads, retaining in-frame beta chains. Here each entry gathers all rows of one CDR3 protein and keeps the most common genes and DNA. TCRdb assigned the V and J calls; the authors' analysis was not used. The sample yields just over 550,000 distinct CDR3 sequences; roughly 46% were counted once. The ten largest clones add up to 8.2% of the sample.

What the study reported, not specific to this receptor: In validation, the model predicted progression to ophthalmopathy a median of roughly 6.5 months before onset, with about 70% sensitivity and 72.22% specificity. A model built on a 13 V-J signature distinguished ophthalmopathy from stable hyperthyroidism, reaching around 88% sensitivity and about 81% specificity in cross-validation and 80%/75% in testing. Sample size was not statistically predetermined, and investigators were not blinded to group allocation. Most expanded thyroid clonotypes (frequency above 0.001) were also detected in blood, suggesting blood repertoires may reflect thyroid immune responses.

The germline V gene sets CDR1 to SNHLY and CDR2 to FYNNEI. The trim is 4 bases for V and 4 bases for J, with a gap of 11 bases between the germline ends. The CDR3 goes from the cysteine to the phenylalanine over 14 residues. Kept here is only the CDR3 DNA, which spans 42 bases and is read in frame from base 1. The sequence joins TRBV2 to TRBJ1-5, with the D gene uncertain. The clonotype was recovered from a woman between 18 and 30 years old with Graves' hyperthyroidism. Donor details come from another sample of the same person, matched by shared clones. The sample taken for sequencing was peripheral blood or thyroid tissue (not recorded which). The CDR3 sequence is CASSAMGQNQPQHF. The DNA sequence is as follows: TGTGCCAGCAGTGCCATGGGCCAGAATCAGCCCCAGCATTTT.